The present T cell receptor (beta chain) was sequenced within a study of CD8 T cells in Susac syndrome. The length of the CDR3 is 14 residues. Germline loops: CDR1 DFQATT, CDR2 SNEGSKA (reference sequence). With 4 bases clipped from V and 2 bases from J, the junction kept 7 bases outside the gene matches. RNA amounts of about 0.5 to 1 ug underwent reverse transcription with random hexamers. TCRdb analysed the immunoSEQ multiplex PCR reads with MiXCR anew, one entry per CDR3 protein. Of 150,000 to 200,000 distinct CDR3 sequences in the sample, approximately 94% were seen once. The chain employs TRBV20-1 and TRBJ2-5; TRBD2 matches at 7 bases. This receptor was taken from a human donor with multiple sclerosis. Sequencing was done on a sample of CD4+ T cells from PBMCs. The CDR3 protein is CSATKRGKQETQYF. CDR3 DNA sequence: TGCAGTGCTACCAAGCGGGGCAAACAAGAGACCCAGTACTTC.